One sample yielded the 19 T cell receptor beta chains listed below, sequenced in a study of tumor-infiltrating lymphocytes in primary liver carcinoma. Extraction of RNA together with DNA used about 18-30 mg of unsorted bulk tissue. The authors made TCR beta cDNA from approximately 490 ng total RNA with a constant-region primer. Sequencing libraries for TCR beta derived from three nested multiplex PCR rounds that used slightly modified ARM-PCR. It was with TRBV1-TRBV30 forward primers and a C-beta reverse primer that the first two PCR rounds were run, at around 10 cycles each. TCRdb called the multiplex PCR reads again in MiXCR, with one record for every CDR3 protein. The sample comprises roughly 80,000 distinct CDR3 sequences, 65% to 80% of which are singletons, and roughly 21% rests with the top ten. The sample was liver tumor tissue from sampling region 1. Stated subset: tumor region T1, superior pole. The receptor source for this set is a middle-aged man with primary liver carcinoma and hepatitis B virus infection.

To note about this clonotype: A junction boundary mismatches the germline segment, possibly from a read error. The chain joins TRBV11-2 to TRBJ1-2; weak D call: TRBD1 (5 bases). The CDR3 consists of 13 residues. CDR1 and CDR2 (germline): SGHAT, FQNNGV. The CDR3, as DNA: TGTGCCAGCAGCTTAGGGGGGAGCTATGGCTACATCTTC. Protein sequence: CASSLGGSYGYIF.

This clonotype was counted once. Germline and junction disagree at one end, which may indicate a read error. The V gene is TRBV7-9, the J gene TRBJ1-6; D unclear. CDR3 size: 17 residues. In germline, CDR1 is SEHNR, CDR2 FQNEAQ (reference sequence). In nucleotides, the CDR3 is TGTGCCAGCAGCCCGACCGGACCGAGCTCCTATAATTCACCCCCCCACTTT. Encoded protein: CASSPTGPSSYNSPPHF.

This clonotype appeared a few times. Since a much larger clone is just one base distant, this may be a read error. A read error is likely, as this CDR3 ends without the conserved phenylalanine or tryptophan. No DNA is shown, since the ends of the CDR3 on it are uncertain; the CDR3 is the one TCRdb lists. V and J are TRBV4-2 and TRBJ2-3. The CDR3 numbers 12 amino acids, ends counted. The germline gives CDR1 LGHNA, CDR2 YNFKEQ. The CDR3 sequence is CASAISTDTQCL.

About this clonotype itself: At one boundary the junction diverges from the germline segment, which might be a read error. V usage is TRBV29-1 and J usage is TRBJ2-3; 7 positions match TRBD2. Germline V CDR1 and CDR2: SQVTM, ANQGSEA. The CDR3 is 12 amino acids. Here the CDR3 DNA reads TGCATCGGTACGACTAGCACAGATACACAGTATTTT. This translates into CIGTTSTDTQYF.

CDR3 in DNA: TGTGCCAGCAGTTCCTCGCCACCTGCCGGACAGGGTCTTCTTGGTGTGCAGTTCTTC. Translated: CASSSSPPAGQGLLGVQFF. The chain joins TRBV28 to TRBJ2-1, with 8 bases matching TRBD1. Germline CDR1 MDHEN, CDR2 SYDVKM. The CDR3 runs 19 residues. V lost 4 bases, J lost 12 bases, and 26 bases stayed unmatched.

This clonotype has at least ten counts. This chain uses TRBV29-1 with TRBJ1-3, with unresolved D. Germline V gene lookup returns CDR1 SQVTM and CDR2 ANQGSEA. The CDR3 totals 11 residues. CDR3 region: CSSLTGNTIYF. In DNA, the CDR3 is TGCAGTTCCTTGACTGGAAACACCATATATTTT.

This clonotype was observed at least ten times. V and J are TRBV5-1 and TRBJ2-7; no reliable D call. Germline V gene data show CDR1 as SGHRS and CDR2 as YFSETQ. The CDR3 loop spans 12 amino acids. Trimming pared 0 bases from V and 5 bases from J, leaving 6 bases between. CDR3 protein: CASSLARDEQYF. The CDR3, as DNA: TGCGCCAGCAGCTTGGCTAGAGACGAGCAGTACTTC.

Ten or more counts support this clonotype. V and J are TRBV12-1 and TRBJ2-7. TRBV12-1 corresponds to a pseudogene. There are 13 residues in the CDR3. DNA for the CDR3: TGTGCCAGCGGGGAAGGGGGCTCCTACGAGCAGTACTTC. Amino acid sequence: CASGEGGSYEQYF.

A word on this clonotype: An end of the junction does not agree with germline; a read error may underlie this. The chain couples TRBV4-2 to TRBJ2-3; 8 nucleotides align to TRBD2. The V gene's germline CDR1 is LGHNA and CDR2 YNFKEQ. The CDR3 length is 15 residues. The chain's CDR3 is CASSLVAGSTDTQYF. The CDR3 coding sequence is TGTGCCAGCAGCCTAGTAGCGGGGTCCACAGATACTCAGTATTTT.

On this clonotype itself: Lacking the conserved final phenylalanine or tryptophan, this CDR3 likely reflects a read error. The chain has TRBV6-5 and TRBJ2-2; D gene unclear. V lost 1 base, J lost 0 bases, and 3 bases lay in between. The CDR3 consists of 14 residues. Looked up from germline, CDR1 is MNHEY and CDR2 is SVGAGI. The CDR3 DNA reads as TGTGCCAGCAGTTACTACGCGAACACCGGGGAGCTGTTTTCT. This translates into CASSYYANTGELFS.

The chain couples TRBV10-3 to TRBJ2-3; no reliable D call. The CDR3 runs 14 residues. Germline V gene data show CDR1 as ENHRY and CDR2 as SYGVKD. V was shortened by 5 bases and J by 0 bases, with 9 bases between the two germline ends. CDR3 nucleotide sequence: TGTGCCATCAGTAAGTTGCCCAGCACAGATACGCAGTATTTT. Protein product: CAISKLPSTDTQYF.

Remarks on this clonotype: Compared with germline, one end of the junction differs, possibly owing to a read error. The rearrangement joins TRBV6-1 to TRBJ2-7, with D tentatively TRBD1 or TRBD2 (5 bases each). The CDR3 runs to 15 residues. Germline assignment: CDR1 MNHNS and CDR2 SASEGT. The DNA of the CDR3 is TGTGCCAGCAGTGAACCGGGACGCCAGTTCAACGAACAGTACTTC. Translating gives CASSEPGRQFNEQYF.

This rearrangement joins TRBV20-1 to TRBJ2-1, with D possibly being TRBD2 (6 bases). Germline CDR1 DFQATT, CDR2 SNEGSKA (reference sequence). CDR3 size: 16 residues. Trimming took 1 base from V and 5 from J, leaving 18 bases between them. Written as DNA, the CDR3 is TGCAGTGCTAGAGCCTTCGGGACTCCTAGGGACAATGAGCAGTTCTTC. It translates to CSARAFGTPRDNEQFF.

About this clonotype itself: A read error is possible here, since a much larger clone lies one base away. The chain couples TRBV30 to TRBJ2-3; no reliable D call. This CDR3 has 13 residues. In germline, CDR1 is GTSNPN, CDR2 SVGIG (reference sequence). CDR3 sequence reads: CAWSVLATDTQCF. The CDR3 nucleotides read TGTGCCTGGAGTGTTTTAGCCACAGATACGCAGTGTTTT.

Concerning this clonotype itself: The junction departs from the called germline gene at one end, perhaps through a read error. The chain employs TRBV11-2 and TRBJ2-3; 8 positions match TRBD2. Per the germline V gene, CDR1 is SGHAT and CDR2 is FQNNGV. CDR3 size: 18 residues. The CDR3 DNA is TGTGCCAGCAGCTTAACCCCTCTGGGACTAGTGGATAATCATACGCAATATTTT. It yields the protein CASSLTPLGLVDNHTQYF.

On this clonotype itself: Possible read error: a much larger clone is one base away. V gene TRBV30 combines with J gene TRBJ2-7; 7 nucleotides line up with TRBD1. The CDR3 extends over 12 amino acids. Germline lookup yields CDR1 GTSNPN and CDR2 SVGIG (reference sequence). The CDR3 region has the DNA TGTGCCTGGAGGACACAGGGGAGCGAGCATTACTTC. Its translation: CAWRTQGSEHYF.

A single count supports this clonotype. The junction departs from the called germline gene at one end, perhaps through a read error. This chain joins TRBV14 and TRBJ2-2, with D possibly matching TRBD2 (5 bases). The CDR3 contains 16 residues. Looked up from germline, CDR1 is SGHDN and CDR2 is FVKESK. This CDR3 reads CASNQSRAANTGELYF. The CDR3 DNA reads as TGTGCCAGCAACCAATCGAGGGCGGCCAACACCGGGGAGCTGTATTTT.

The V and J genes are TRBV11-1 and TRBJ2-7; D gene uncertain. Germline V lookup: CDR1 SGHAT, CDR2 FQDESV (reference sequence). This CDR3 is 13 amino acids long. V was clipped by 2 bases and J by 12 bases, with 17 bases between them. CDR3 amino acids: CASSLRSPYEWYF. CDR3 coding DNA: TGTGCCAGCAGCTTAAGATCTCCCTACGAGTGGTACTTC.

About this clonotype itself: The junction shows a germline mismatch at one end, possibly a read error. As DNA, the CDR3 is TGTGTCAGCAGCCACTCCGATGGTACGCAGTATTTT. Translating it yields CVSSHSDGTQYF. The chain carries TRBV7-9 and TRBJ2-3, with D unclear. Germline CDR1 and CDR2: SEHNR and FQNEAQ (reference sequence). The CDR3 is made up of 12 amino acids.